Listed below are T cell receptor beta chains from one sample, sequenced in a study of blood T cell repertoires in COVID-19. Libraries were prepared by immunoSEQ multiplex PCR; TCRdb keeps only in-frame clonotypes and omits some of them. The data contain over 55,000 clones, about three quarters of them singletons. Sequenced: peripheral blood. Receptor source: a woman aged 65 to 85 with acute or convalescent COVID-19. Both conserved end residues are part of each CDR3. The order of the fields is D gene, clone size, J gene, V gene, CDR3 DNA, CDR3 protein. D genes are given only for firm matches. A row's size may be missing; if present it is once, few, many or a size class.

>NA|NA|TRBJ2-3|TRBV20-1
TGCAGTGCTAGTTTCTCCGGAGATACGCAGTATTTT
CSASFSGDTQYF
>TRBD1|NA|TRBJ1-1|TRBV5-6
TGTGCCAGCAGCGTGCCGGGACAGGGGTTGACTGAAGCTTTCTTT
CASSVPGQGLTEAFF
>NA|NA|TRBJ2-1|TRBV15
TGTGCCACCCTTTCTCCAGGGGGGAATGAGCAGTTCTTC
CATLSPGGNEQFF
>NA|NA|TRBJ2-7|TRBV25-1
TGTGCCAGCAGTGGGAGAGCCGAGCAGTACTTC
CASSGRAEQYF
>NA|NA|TRBJ1-5|TRBV21-1
TGTGCCAGCAGCAGGGGGACATCCATCAATCAGCCCCAGCATTTT
CASSRGTSINQPQHF
>NA|NA|TRBJ1-4|TRBV5-6
TGTGCCAGCAGCCCCCGTAGGGGAACGAATGAAAAACTGTTTTTT
CASSPRRGTNEKLFF
>NA|NA|TRBJ1-1|TRBV12-3/TRBV12-4
TGTGCCAGCAGCCTAAAAAGGGGAACTGAAGCTTTCTTT
CASSLKRGTEAFF
>TRBD2|NA|TRBJ2-6|TRBV15
TGTGCCACCACTAGCGGGAGAATTACTGGGGCCAACGTCCTGACTTTC
CATTSGRITGANVLTF
>TRBD1|NA|TRBJ2-4|TRBV5-8
TGTGCCAGCAGCTACATGGGACAGGGAGCGAACATTCAGTACTTC
CASSYMGQGANIQYF
>NA|few|TRBJ2-5|TRBV9
TGTGCCAGCAGCGCGTGGGCCCAAGGGGCCCAGTACTTC
CASSAWAQGAQYF
>TRBD1|NA|TRBJ2-2|TRBV6-6
TGTGCCAGCAGAACCCCGGGACAGGGTAACACCGGGGAGCTGTTTTTT
CASRTPGQGNTGELFF
>NA|NA|TRBJ2-2|TRBV28
TGTGCCAGCAGTTCTACCGGGGAGCTGTTTTTT
CASSSTGELFF